The 28 T cell receptor beta chains below come from one sample, sequenced in a study of blood T cell repertoires in COVID-19 (TCRdb year 2020). Library method: the immunoSEQ multiplex PCR assay. The clones in this table, taken by TCRdb from immuneACCESS, are in-frame only. Not every clone is retained; where verified, under half of the shortfall comes from an unresolved V gene, and the cause of the rest is unknown. The sample profile shows over 70,000 clones; about nine tenths of them were found once. The leading ten clones occupy 2% to 3% of the sample. The source material was peripheral blood. The receptors originated from a man aged 50 or older with COVID-19, enrolled during active disease.

The chain recombines TRBV18 with TRBJ2-7, with D possibly TRBD2 on 5 matching bases. Germline values: CDR1 KGHSH, CDR2 LQKENI. The CDR3 runs to 13 residues. The V and J ends lost 6 bases and 4 bases respectively, with 13 bases between them. The CDR3 DNA is TGTGCCAGCTCCACCCCAACTAGTTACGAGCAGTACTTC. It is translated as CASSTPTSYEQYF.

V gene TRBV9 combines with J gene TRBJ2-1; 7 bases agree with TRBD2. Germline loops: CDR1 SGDLS, CDR2 YYNGEE. J was trimmed by 5 bases and V by 3 bases; bases with no gene match: 8. CDR3 length: 15 residues. CDR3 nucleotide sequence: TGTGCCAGCAGCGCCACCGGGACTATGGACAATGAGCAGTTCTTC. Its protein product is CASSATGTMDNEQFF.

V is TRBV20-1 and J is TRBJ2-2; TRBD2 agrees at 9 bases. Germline trimming cut 3 bases from V and 6 bases from J; bases unmatched to any gene: 2. Looked up from germline, CDR1 is DFQATT and CDR2 is SNEGSKA (reference sequence). This CDR3 has 13 amino acids. The CDR3 loop is CSASKREAGELFF. The CDR3, as DNA: TGCAGTGCTAGTAAGCGGGAGGCCGGGGAGCTGTTTTTT.

J is TRBJ2-1 and V is TRBV19; TRBD2 aligns across 9 bases. This CDR3 spans 15 amino acids. The ends lost 6 bases at V and 6 bases at J; junction bases unmatched: 9. Germline CDR1 reads LNHDA; CDR2 reads SQIVND (reference sequence). The CDR3 DNA reads TGTGCCAGTAGGGCTGTCGGTAGCGGGAGCAATGAGCAGTTCTTC. Residues: CASRAVGSGSNEQFF. The entire variable domain, with the rest obtained from reference TRBV19 and TRBJ2-1, is as follows: DGGITQSPKYLFRKEGQNVTLSCEQNLNHDAMYWYRQDPGQGLRLIYYSQIVNDFQKGDIAEGYSVSREKKESFPLTVTSAQKNPTAFYLCASRAVGSGSNEQFFGPGTRLTVL.

CDR3 sequence (DNA): TGTGCCAGCAGTTTTGGGGGGAAGACCCAGTACTTC. This codes for CASSFGGKTQYF. The V and J genes are TRBV28 and TRBJ2-5; a possible D gene is TRBD2 (6 bases). The CDR3 contains 12 residues. Germline values: CDR1 MDHEN, CDR2 SYDVKM. Trimming stripped 3 bases from V and 6 bases from J, with 8 bases between.

The chain couples TRBV10-3 to TRBJ1-1; D gene uncertain. Germline values: CDR1 ENHRY, CDR2 SYGVKD. V lost 4 bases and J 0 bases, leaving 6 bases between the germline ends. The CDR3 length is 13 residues. The CDR3 region has the DNA TGTGCCATCAGTGCGGAGTTGAACACTGAAGCTTTCTTT. Its translation: CAISAELNTEAFF.

This clone came up once. V usage is TRBV19 and J usage is TRBJ2-3; TRBD2 matches at 9 bases. Germline V CDR1 and CDR2: LNHDA, SQIVND (reference sequence). The CDR3 length is 15 residues. With V trimmed by 6 bases and J by 3 bases, 7 bases remained unmatched. CDR3 residues: CASSVGLANTDTQYF. CDR3 coding DNA: TGTGCCAGTAGCGTCGGACTAGCGAATACAGATACGCAGTATTTT.

This chain uses TRBV5-4 with TRBJ1-1; D ambiguous. The CDR3 consists of 14 residues. The germline V and J ends were trimmed by 2 bases and 5 bases, with 13 bases remaining between them. Germline lookup yields CDR1 SGHNT and CDR2 YYREEE (reference sequence). The CDR3 DNA reads TGTGCCAGCAGCTTCATGGCGGAGGGAACTGAAGCTTTCTTT. Protein sequence: CASSFMAEGTEAFF.

The rearrangement joins TRBV27 to TRBJ2-4; TRBD2 agrees at 9 bases. The CDR3 spans 16 residues. Germline CDR1 and CDR2: MNHEY and SMNVEV (reference sequence). The junction had 15 bases not matched to a gene; V was cut back by 7 bases and J by 8 bases. The CDR3 region is CASKWRGRGGIDIQYF. The CDR3 nucleotides are TGTGCCAGCAAGTGGCGCGGGCGGGGGGGGATTGACATTCAGTACTTC.

Here the CDR3 DNA reads TGTGCCAGCAGTTACGGGTGGGAGACGGGAGATCAGGATGAGCAGTTCTTC. Residues: CASSYGWETGDQDEQFF. The chain carries TRBV6-2 or TRBV6-3 and TRBJ2-1, with D perhaps matching TRBD2 (6 bases). Germline assignment: CDR1 MNHEY and CDR2 SVGEGT. The V end was cut by 2 bases, the J end by 8 bases, with 22 bases between. The CDR3 totals 17 residues.

CDR3 sequence (DNA): TGTGCCATCAGACCGGACAGCTTCTATGGCTACACCTTC. Protein: CAIRPDSFYGYTF. This rearrangement joins TRBV10-3 to TRBJ1-2; possibly TRBD1 for D (6 bases). Germline V gene lookup returns CDR1 ENHRY and CDR2 SYGVKD. The germline V and J ends were trimmed by 6 bases and 4 bases, with 12 bases remaining between them. The CDR3 is made up of 13 amino acids.

V is TRBV27 and J is TRBJ1-1; 7 nucleotides match TRBD1. Trimming took 6 bases from V and 6 from J; bases not matched to a gene: 10. The CDR3 is made up of 14 amino acids. CDR1 and CDR2 (germline): MNHEY, SMNVEV (reference sequence). CDR3 in DNA: TGTGCCAGCAGGTGGAGGGGGCGGGCGGCTGAAGCTTTCTTT. Translating gives CASRWRGRAAEAFF.

V and J are TRBV4-2 and TRBJ2-3; the match to TRBD2 covers 13 bases. The ends lost 4 bases at V and 4 bases at J; junction bases unmatched: 2. In germline, CDR1 is LGHNA, CDR2 YNFKEQ. This CDR3 region has 15 residues. CDR3 coding DNA: TGTGCCAGCAGCCGACTAGCGGGAGGCCCAGATACGCAGTATTTT. Protein sequence: CASSRLAGGPDTQYF.

V and J are TRBV5-1 and TRBJ2-4, with 9 bases that match TRBD1. From germline, CDR1 is SGHRS and CDR2 YFSETQ. V dropped 0 bases and J dropped 4; count of bases not matched to a gene: 2. The length of the CDR3 is 15 residues. The CDR3 DNA reads TGCGCCAGCAGCTTGGCCGGGACAGGGAAAAACATTCAGTACTTC. As protein: CASSLAGTGKNIQYF. Full variable domain (outside the CDR3, taken from reference TRBV5-1 and TRBJ2-4): KAGVTQTPRYLIKTRGQQVTLSCSPISGHRSVSWYQQTPGQGLQFLFEYFSETQRNKGNFPGRFSGRQFSNSRSEMNVSTLELGDSALYLCASSLAGTGKNIQYFGAGTRLSVL.

This clone was found once. The chain uses TRBV6-6 and TRBJ1-1, with TRBD1 matching 8 bases. J lost 6 bases, V lost 6 bases, and 9 bases had no gene match. The germline gives CDR1 MNHNY, CDR2 SVGAGI (reference sequence). The CDR3 length is 14 residues. CDR3 sequence: CASRFRQGSAEAFF. In DNA form, the CDR3 reads TGTGCCAGCAGATTTCGACAGGGGAGCGCTGAAGCTTTCTTT.

The rearrangement uses TRBV25-1 and TRBJ1-3, with D possibly matching TRBD1 (6 bases). From germline, CDR1 is MGHDK and CDR2 SYGVNS. V gave up 4 bases and J gave up 1 base, with 8 bases separating them. This CDR3 is built from 14 residues. CDR3 residues: CASSGGTSGNTIYF. The CDR3 DNA reads as TGTGCCAGCAGTGGGGGGACATCTGGAAACACCATATATTTT.

The chain combines TRBV6-8 with TRBJ2-7; unclear D gene. The V end lost 3 bases, the J end lost 6 bases, and 12 bases lay between the germline ends. Germline-derived CDR1 and CDR2 are MNHGY and SAAAGT. The length of the CDR3 is 13 residues. This CDR3 reads CASSYRQVGEQYF. The CDR3 DNA sequence: TGTGCCAGCAGTTATAGGCAGGTCGGCGAGCAGTACTTC.

The gene calls are TRBV5-1 and TRBJ2-2; 9 bases are a match to TRBD1. V lost 3 bases and J lost 3; bases outside the gene matches: 6. Germline CDR1 is SGHRS and CDR2 is YFSETQ. This CDR3 comprises 16 residues. The CDR3 loop reads CASSSVQGADTGELFF. In nucleotides, the CDR3 is TGCGCCAGCAGCTCCGTACAGGGGGCCGACACCGGGGAGCTGTTTTTT. Supplemented by reference TRBV5-1 and TRBJ2-2, the full variable domain reads KAGVTQTPRYLIKTRGQQVTLSCSPISGHRSVSWYQQTPGQGLQFLFEYFSETQRNKGNFPGRFSGRQFSNSRSEMNVSTLELGDSALYLCASSSVQGADTGELFFGEGSRLTVL.

V gene TRBV28 combines with J gene TRBJ1-4; TRBD1 matches 8 bases. With V trimmed by 6 bases and J by 11 bases, 14 bases remained unmatched. This CDR3 spans 15 amino acids. Germline lookup yields CDR1 MDHEN and CDR2 SYDVKM. DNA for the CDR3: TGTGCCAGCAGGGCTACGACAGGGGTATTGATGAAACTGTTTTTT. This encodes CASRATTGVLMKLFF.

This chain joins TRBV5-1 and TRBJ2-7; 10 nucleotides line up with TRBD2. The V segment lost 0 bases and the J segment 6 bases; nucleotides outside the gene matches: 9. From germline, CDR1 is SGHRS and CDR2 YFSETQ. The CDR3 totals 16 residues. Here the CDR3 reads CASSLVGTSDRFEQYV. The CDR3 DNA reads as TGCGCCAGCAGCTTGGTAGGGACTAGCGATAGGTTCGAGCAGTACGTC.

The J gene is TRBJ2-4, the V gene TRBV5-1, with TRBD1 matching 9 bases. The V and J ends lost 4 bases and 8 bases, in that order; junction bases with no gene match: 7. Germline V CDR1 and CDR2: SGHRS, YFSETQ. CDR3 length: 14 residues. The CDR3 nucleotides read TGCGCCAGCAGCCGGAGGGACAGGGCTGACATTCAGTACTTC. Translation gives CASSRRDRADIQYF.

The chain combines TRBV5-6 with TRBJ2-3, with 8 bases identical to TRBD2. The V gene's germline CDR1 is SGHDT and CDR2 YYEEEE. J was trimmed by 0 bases and V by 2 bases; bases with no gene match: 8. This CDR3 is built from 17 residues. The CDR3 is CASSLYVAGPSTDTQYF. The CDR3 DNA is TGTGCCAGCAGCTTATACGTAGCGGGACCTAGCACAGATACGCAGTATTTT.

The rearrangement links TRBV3-1 (or the pseudogene TRBV3-2) to TRBJ2-1; D may be TRBD2 (5 bases). Germline CDR1 and CDR2: LGHDT and YNNKEL (reference sequence). This CDR3 has 13 residues. V was pared by 2 bases and J by 9 bases, with 11 bases between. The CDR3 reads CASSQSREGEQFF. Written as DNA, the CDR3 is TGTGCCAGCAGCCAAAGCCGAGAGGGTGAGCAGTTCTTC.

The chain uses TRBV23-1 and TRBJ2-5, with D tentatively TRBD1 (6 bases). TRBV23-1 is marked as an open reading frame, function uncertain. The V end lost 4 bases, the J end lost 2 bases, and 17 bases lay between the germline ends. CDR3 length: 16 residues. The CDR3 region has the DNA TGCGCCAGCAGTCCGTCCGTTAGGGGGTCGCAAGAGACCCAGTACTTC. Translating gives CASSPSVRGSQETQYF.

The chain is built from TRBV7-2 and TRBJ1-2; no definite D call. CDR3 size: 13 residues. The V and J ends lost 3 bases and 7 bases respectively, with 12 bases between them. CDR1 SGHTA and CDR2 FQGNSA come from the germline V gene. The DNA of the CDR3 is TGTGCCAGCAGCTTGCAGGTTCTTGGTGGCTACACCTTC. Its translation is CASSLQVLGGYTF.

The chain is built from TRBV30 and TRBJ2-3, with TRBD2 matching over 7 bases. The V segment lost 2 bases and the J segment 6 bases; nucleotides outside the gene matches: 11. The CDR3 has 15 amino acids. Germline V CDR1 and CDR2: GTSNPN, SVGIG (reference sequence). In DNA, the CDR3 is TGTGCCTGGAGTCGCGACGGCGGGAGCCCCGATACGCAGTATTTT. This translates into CAWSRDGGSPDTQYF.

The V call is TRBV3-1 (or the pseudogene TRBV3-2), the J call TRBJ2-5; 7 positions agree with TRBD1. CDR1 LGHDT and CDR2 YNNKEL come from the germline V gene (reference sequence). CDR3 length equals 13 residues. The V segment lost 3 bases and the J segment 4 bases; nucleotides outside the gene matches: 2. The CDR3 spells CASSQTGRETQYF. The DNA of the CDR3 is TGTGCCAGCAGCCAGACAGGGAGAGAGACCCAGTACTTC.

The chain employs TRBV11-2 and TRBJ2-7, with D maybe TRBD1 (5 bases). Germline assignment: CDR1 SGHAT and CDR2 FQNNGV. Between the trimmed V and J ends, which lost 1 base and 2 bases, there was a span of 12 bases. This CDR3 has 15 residues. CDR3 bases: TGTGCCAGCAGCTTAGCCCCAGGGATCCCCTACGAGCAGTACTTC. Protein product: CASSLAPGIPYEQYF.